The next 3 T cell receptor beta chains were all read from a single sample in a study of cytomegalovirus exposure and HLA in healthy donors (dated by TCRdb to 2015 to 2018). Libraries were built with the immunoSEQ multiplex PCR assay. Held by TCRdb, this immuneACCESS table contains in-frame sequences only and omits some clones. Under half of the omission traces to an unresolved V gene where checked; the cause of the rest is unknown. This sample has some 56,000 clones in its table, and roughly 93% of those were observed once. Together, the top ten hold roughly 1.7% of the sample. Sequences were obtained from PBMCs. The receptor set was obtained from a woman aged 18-29 years in good health and CMV-seropositive.

In DNA form, the CDR3 reads TGCGCCAGCAGCTCTGACAGTGCCAAAAACATTCAGTACTTC. It codes for CASSSDSAKNIQYF. The chain carries TRBV5-1 and TRBJ2-4, with D possibly being TRBD1 (5 bases). The CDR3 consists of 14 residues. Germline lookup yields CDR1 SGHRS and CDR2 YFSETQ. V shed 3 bases and J shed 1 base, with 8 bases lying between them.

The chain couples TRBV6-1 to TRBJ2-7, with 7 bases aligning to TRBD2. Germline V gene lookup returns CDR1 MNHNS and CDR2 SASEGT. The CDR3 sequence is 16 residues long. Germline trimming cut 6 bases from V and 3 bases from J; bases unmatched to any gene: 14. CDR3 loop: CASSEPTTGGGYEQYF. CDR3 nucleotides: TGTGCCAGCAGCGAACCGACTACTGGCGGGGGCTACGAGCAGTACTTC.

As regards this clone: At one of its ends the junction is not consistent with the germline gene, which may arise from a read error. The gene calls are TRBV6-1 and TRBJ1-4, with a weak D call TRBD1 (5 bases). The CDR3 runs to 14 residues. Germline CDR1 MNHNS, CDR2 SASEGT. The DNA for the CDR3 is TGTGCCAGCAGGACGCAGGGACTTGGAGAAAACCTGTTTTTT. As protein: CASRTQGLGENLFF.